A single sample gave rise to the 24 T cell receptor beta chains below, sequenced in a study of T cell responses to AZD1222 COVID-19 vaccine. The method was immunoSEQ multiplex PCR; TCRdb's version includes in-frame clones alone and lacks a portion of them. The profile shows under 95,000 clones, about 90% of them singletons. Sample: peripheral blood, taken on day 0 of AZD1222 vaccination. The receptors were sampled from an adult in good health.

The CDR3 DNA reads TGTGCCAGCAGGCGCACTAGCGGGAGGGCCGATACGCAGTATTTT. It encodes CASRRTSGRADTQYF. The chain joins TRBV7-2 to TRBJ2-3; 13 positions agree with TRBD2. Unmatched junction bases numbered 6, after V lost 6 bases and J lost 6 bases. CDR1 and CDR2 (germline): SGHTA, FQGNSA. The CDR3 is made up of 15 amino acids.

CDR3 in amino acids: CASSAGPQETQYF. CDR3 DNA sequence: TGTGCCAGCAGCGCCGGGCCCCAAGAGACCCAGTACTTC. The rearrangement joins TRBV7-2 to TRBJ2-5, with D unclear. V lost 5 bases to trimming and J lost 1 base, with 8 bases between them. Looked up from germline, CDR1 is SGHTA and CDR2 is FQGNSA. CDR3 length: 13 amino acids.

The CDR3 spells CASSQGGHKTNEKLFF. CDR3 nucleotide sequence: TGCGCCAGCTCCCAGGGAGGCCACAAGACTAATGAAAAACTGTTTTTT. The chain carries TRBV5-1 and TRBJ1-4; TRBD1 might be the D (5 bases). Germline CDR1 reads SGHRS; CDR2 reads YFSETQ. This CDR3 is built from 16 residues. V was clipped by 7 bases and J by 2 bases, with 18 bases between them.

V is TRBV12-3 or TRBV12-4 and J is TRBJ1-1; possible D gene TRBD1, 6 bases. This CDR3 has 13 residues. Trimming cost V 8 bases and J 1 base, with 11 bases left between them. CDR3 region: CASGGARNTEAFF. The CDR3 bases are TGTGCCAGCGGGGGGGCGCGGAACACTGAAGCTTTCTTT.

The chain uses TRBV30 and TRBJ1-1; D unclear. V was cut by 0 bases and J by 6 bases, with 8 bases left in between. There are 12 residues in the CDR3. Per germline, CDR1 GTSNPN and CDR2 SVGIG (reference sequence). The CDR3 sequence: CAWSVWVAEAFF. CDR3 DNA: TGTGCCTGGAGTGTATGGGTCGCTGAAGCTTTCTTT.

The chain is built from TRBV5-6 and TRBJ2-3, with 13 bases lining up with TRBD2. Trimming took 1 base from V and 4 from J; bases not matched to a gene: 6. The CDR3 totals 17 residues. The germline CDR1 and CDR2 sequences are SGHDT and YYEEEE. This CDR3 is CASSLQRTSGSPDTQYF. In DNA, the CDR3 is TGTGCCAGCAGCTTGCAACGGACTAGCGGGAGTCCAGATACGCAGTATTTT.

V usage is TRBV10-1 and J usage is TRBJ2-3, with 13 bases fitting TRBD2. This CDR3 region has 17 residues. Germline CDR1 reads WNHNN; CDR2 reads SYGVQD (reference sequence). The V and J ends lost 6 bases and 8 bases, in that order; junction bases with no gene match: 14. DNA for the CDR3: TGCGCCAGCAGCAGAAACCCTGGACTAGCGGGAGCTTCTACGCAGTATTTT. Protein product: CASSRNPGLAGASTQYF.

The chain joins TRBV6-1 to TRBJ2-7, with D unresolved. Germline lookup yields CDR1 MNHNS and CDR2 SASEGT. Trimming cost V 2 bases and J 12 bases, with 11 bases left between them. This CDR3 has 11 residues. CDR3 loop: CASSERAAWYF. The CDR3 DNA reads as TGTGCCAGCAGTGAAAGGGCAGCGTGGTACTTC.

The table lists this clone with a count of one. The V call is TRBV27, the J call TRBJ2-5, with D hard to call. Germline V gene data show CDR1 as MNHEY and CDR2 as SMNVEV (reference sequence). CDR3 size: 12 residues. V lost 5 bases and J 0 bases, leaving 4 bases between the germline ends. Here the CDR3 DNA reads TGTGCCAGCAGTCCCAACCAAGAGACCCAGTACTTC. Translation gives CASSPNQETQYF.

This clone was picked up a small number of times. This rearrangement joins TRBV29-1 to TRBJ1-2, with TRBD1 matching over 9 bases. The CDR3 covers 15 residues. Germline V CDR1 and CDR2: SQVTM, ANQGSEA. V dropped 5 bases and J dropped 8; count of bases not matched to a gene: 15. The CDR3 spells CSVLRTGDDSGGYTF. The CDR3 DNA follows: TGCAGCGTTCTTAGGACAGGGGATGATTCGGGAGGCTACACCTTC.

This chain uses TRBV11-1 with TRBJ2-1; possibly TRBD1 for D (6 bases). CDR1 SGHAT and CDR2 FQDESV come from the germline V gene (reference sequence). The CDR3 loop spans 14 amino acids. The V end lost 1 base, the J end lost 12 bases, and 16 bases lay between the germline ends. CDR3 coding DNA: TGTGCCAGCAGCTTAGAACCGAGGGGGAAGGGGCAGTTCTTC. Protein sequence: CASSLEPRGKGQFF.

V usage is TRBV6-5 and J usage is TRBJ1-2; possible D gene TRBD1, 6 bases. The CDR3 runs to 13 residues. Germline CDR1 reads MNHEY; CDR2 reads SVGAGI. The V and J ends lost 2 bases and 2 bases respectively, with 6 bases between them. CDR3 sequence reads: CASSYTGNYGYTF. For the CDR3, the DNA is TGTGCCAGCAGTTACACAGGGAACTATGGCTACACCTTC.

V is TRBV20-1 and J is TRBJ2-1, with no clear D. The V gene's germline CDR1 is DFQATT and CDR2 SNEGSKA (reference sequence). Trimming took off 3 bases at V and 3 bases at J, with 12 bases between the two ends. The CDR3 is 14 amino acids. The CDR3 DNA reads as TGCAGTGCTAGTGCCGGATTAGGCTACAATGAGCAGTTCTTC. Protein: CSASAGLGYNEQFF.

As DNA, the CDR3 is TGTGCCAGCAGCTTGCCCGCGAGTCAGGGGGCATGGTTCTTC. Its protein product is CASSLPASQGAWFF. The rearrangement links TRBV5-5 to TRBJ2-1; TRBD1 matches at 8 bases. Germline V CDR1 and CDR2: SGHKS, YYEKEE (reference sequence). V trimming: 1 base; J trimming: 15 bases; junction bases outside the gene matches: 12. The CDR3 has 14 residues.

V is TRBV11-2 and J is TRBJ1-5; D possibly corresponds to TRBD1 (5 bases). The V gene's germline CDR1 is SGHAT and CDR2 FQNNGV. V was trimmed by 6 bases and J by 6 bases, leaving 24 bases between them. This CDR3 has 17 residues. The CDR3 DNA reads TGTGCCAGCAGACCCTGCAGACCTACCAGGGTAGGTCAGCCCCAGCATTTT. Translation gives CASRPCRPTRVGQPQHF.

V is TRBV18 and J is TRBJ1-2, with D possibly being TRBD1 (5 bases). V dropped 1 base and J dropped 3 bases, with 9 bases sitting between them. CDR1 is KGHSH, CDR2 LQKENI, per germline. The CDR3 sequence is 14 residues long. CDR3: CASSPLGDYYGYTF. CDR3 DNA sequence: TGTGCCAGCTCACCACTAGGGGACTACTATGGCTACACCTTC.

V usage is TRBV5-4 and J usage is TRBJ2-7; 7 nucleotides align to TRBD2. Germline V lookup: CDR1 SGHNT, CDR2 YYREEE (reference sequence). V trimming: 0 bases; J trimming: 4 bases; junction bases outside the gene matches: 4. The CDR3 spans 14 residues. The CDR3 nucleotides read TGTGCCAGCAGCTTGGATCGCGGGGGATACGAGCAGTACTTC. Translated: CASSLDRGGYEQYF.

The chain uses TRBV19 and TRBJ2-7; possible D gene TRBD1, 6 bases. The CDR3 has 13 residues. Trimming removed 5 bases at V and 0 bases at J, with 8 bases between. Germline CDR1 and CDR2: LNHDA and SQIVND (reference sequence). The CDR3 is CASSLDSSYEQYF. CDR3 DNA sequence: TGTGCCAGTAGTCTGGACAGCTCCTACGAGCAGTACTTC.

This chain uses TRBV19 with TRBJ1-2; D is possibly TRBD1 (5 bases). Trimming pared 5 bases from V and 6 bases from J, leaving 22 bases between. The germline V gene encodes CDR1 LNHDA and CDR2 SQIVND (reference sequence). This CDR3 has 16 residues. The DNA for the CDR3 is TGTGCCAGTAGTCAAATAACCGGGACGTACATTAATGGCTACACCTTC. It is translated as CASSQITGTYINGYTF.

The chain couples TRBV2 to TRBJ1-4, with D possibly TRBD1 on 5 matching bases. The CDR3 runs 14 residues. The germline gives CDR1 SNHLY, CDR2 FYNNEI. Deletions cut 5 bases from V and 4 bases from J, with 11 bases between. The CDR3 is CASSLTAGNEKLFF. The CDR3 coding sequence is TGTGCCAGCAGTCTGACAGCGGGTAATGAAAAACTGTTTTTT.

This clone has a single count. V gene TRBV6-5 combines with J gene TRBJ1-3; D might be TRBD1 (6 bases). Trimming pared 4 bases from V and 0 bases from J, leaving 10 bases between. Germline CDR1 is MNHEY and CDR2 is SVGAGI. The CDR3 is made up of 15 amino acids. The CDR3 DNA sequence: TGTGCCAGCAGTTCACAGGGCCACTCTGGAAACACCATATATTTT. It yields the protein CASSSQGHSGNTIYF.

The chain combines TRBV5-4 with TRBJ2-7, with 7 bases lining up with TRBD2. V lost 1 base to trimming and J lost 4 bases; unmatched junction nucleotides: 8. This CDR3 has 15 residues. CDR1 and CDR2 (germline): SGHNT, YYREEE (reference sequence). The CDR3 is CASSLLVGGSYEQYF. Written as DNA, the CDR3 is TGTGCCAGCAGCTTGCTGGTGGGAGGGTCATACGAGCAGTACTTC.

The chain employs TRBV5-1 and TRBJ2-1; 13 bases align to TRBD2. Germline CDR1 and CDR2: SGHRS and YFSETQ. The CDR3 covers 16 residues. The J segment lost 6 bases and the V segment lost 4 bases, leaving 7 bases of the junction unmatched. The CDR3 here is CASSQGLAGFRNEQFF. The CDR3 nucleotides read TGCGCCAGCAGCCAGGGACTAGCGGGATTTCGCAATGAGCAGTTCTTC.

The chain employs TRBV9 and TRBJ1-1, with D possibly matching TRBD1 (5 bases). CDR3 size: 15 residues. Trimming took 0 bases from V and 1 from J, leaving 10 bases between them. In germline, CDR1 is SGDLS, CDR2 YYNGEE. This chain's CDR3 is CASSVEGQKNTEAFF. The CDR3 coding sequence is TGTGCCAGCAGCGTAGAAGGACAAAAGAACACTGAAGCTTTCTTT.